Shown below are 20 T cell receptor beta chains from a single sample sequenced in a study of beta chain features in type 1 diabetes. Sequenced material consisted of expressed TCRB transcripts (all of the isolated RNA was reverse transcribed). Clones were read by immunoSEQ multiplex PCR, and TCRdb kept only the in-frame ones, dropping some. The sample lists 330,000 or so clones, 14% occurring once. The sequenced sample was central memory CD4+ T cells from blood. These receptors were collected from a man aged 30 to 45 in good health.

This clone was picked up a small number of times. This chain joins TRBV7-2 and TRBJ1-6, with TRBD1 as a possible D gene (5 bases). The CDR3 runs 17 residues. Between the trimmed V and J ends, which lost 2 bases and 11 bases, there was a span of 22 bases. The V gene's germline CDR1 is SGHTA and CDR2 FQGNSA. Here the CDR3 DNA reads TGTGCCAGCAGCTTAACGGACAACCTTATCAGGCGGCCACCCCTCCACTTT. Translated: CASSLTDNLIRRPPLHF.

This clone was counted a few times. The chain uses TRBV6-5 and TRBJ2-3, with a possible D match to TRBD2 (5 bases). Germline V CDR1 and CDR2: MNHEY, SVGAGI. The V gene lost 8 bases and the J gene lost 2 bases, with 5 bases spanning the gap. This CDR3 comprises 11 residues. The CDR3 region has the DNA TGTGCCAGCGGACTCACAGATACGCAGTATTTT. It encodes CASGLTDTQYF.

The J gene is TRBJ2-3, the V gene TRBV6-1; D remains ambiguous. Looked up from germline, CDR1 is MNHNS and CDR2 is SASEGT. There are 14 residues in the CDR3. Trimming took 10 bases from V and 1 from J, leaving 15 bases between them. DNA of the CDR3: TGTGCCACCTCTAGATCCCAAGGCACAGATACGCAGTATTTT. Its translation is CATSRSQGTDTQYF.

This clone came up a few times. The rearrangement uses TRBV7-9 and TRBJ1-3, with a weak D call TRBD1 (6 bases). The V and J ends lost 4 bases and 5 bases respectively, with 21 bases between them. The CDR3 has 17 residues. Germline V gene sequence: CDR1 SEHNR, CDR2 FQNEAQ (reference sequence). The CDR3 region has the DNA TGTGCCAGCAGCTCTTTGGACAGTCCAACTCTGAGAAACACCATATATTTT. Translated, it gives CASSSLDSPTLRNTIYF.

The table lists this clone with a few counts. V and J are TRBV7-2 and TRBJ2-1; TRBD2 matches 8 bases. The germline CDR1 and CDR2 sequences are SGHTA and FQGNSA. V shed 5 bases, J shed 8 bases, and the junction held 11 bases outside the gene matches. The CDR3 is 15 amino acids. This CDR3 reads CASSQRPGLVDEQFF. CDR3 DNA: TGTGCCAGCAGCCAGAGACCGGGACTAGTAGATGAGCAGTTCTTC.

The J gene is TRBJ2-1, the V gene TRBV10-3, with a possible D match to TRBD1 (6 bases). There are 16 residues in the CDR3. V lost 5 bases to trimming and J lost 0 bases, with 14 bases between them. Germline CDR1 ENHRY, CDR2 SYGVKD. The CDR3 sequence: CAISTGLQSSYNEQFF. Here the CDR3 DNA reads TGTGCCATCAGTACAGGGCTTCAGAGCTCCTACAATGAGCAGTTCTTC.

The sample holds a few counts of this clone. The rearrangement uses TRBV4-3 and TRBJ2-3, with 12 bases identical to TRBD2. This CDR3 comprises 15 residues. V shed 4 bases and J 5 bases; nucleotides not matched to a gene: 4. Germline V gives CDR1 LGHNA, CDR2 YSLEER. The CDR3 bases are TGCGCCAGCAGCCCGACTAGCGGGAGAGGAGATACGCAGTATTTT. This codes for CASSPTSGRGDTQYF.

This clone came up many times. V gene TRBV6-1 combines with J gene TRBJ2-1; 8 bases agree with TRBD1. From germline, CDR1 is MNHNS and CDR2 SASEGT. V was clipped by 5 bases and J by 2 bases; unmatched bases: 5. This CDR3 spans 15 amino acids. The CDR3 DNA follows: TGTGCCAGCAGTCCGACAGGGGCCCCCTACAATGAGCAGTTCTTC. It encodes CASSPTGAPYNEQFF.

Points on this clone: It differs at one base from a far larger clone, so likely a read error. CDR3 loop: CASSRRVGQQETQYF. DNA for the CDR3: TGCGCCAGCAGCCGCCGGGTGGGACAACAAGAGACCCAGTACTTC. This chain uses TRBV5-1 with TRBJ2-5; D might be TRBD1 (6 bases). Trimming took off 4 bases at V and 2 bases at J, with 15 bases between the two ends. Germline-derived CDR1 and CDR2 are SGHRS and YFSETQ. The CDR3 length is 15 residues.

The CDR3 loop is CASSLDSGAYQETQYF. CDR3 coding DNA: TGTGCCAGCAGCTTAGATAGCGGGGCCTACCAAGAGACCCAGTACTTC. The chain recombines TRBV7-9 with TRBJ2-5, with 8 bases fitting TRBD2. The J segment lost 0 bases and the V segment lost 1 base, leaving 4 bases of the junction unmatched. The length of the CDR3 is 16 residues. Germline V gene data show CDR1 as SEHNR and CDR2 as FQNEAQ (reference sequence).

This clone has ten or more counts. V usage is TRBV30 and J usage is TRBJ2-5; D is uncertain. The CDR3 is 13 residues long. CDR1 and CDR2 from the germline V gene are GTSNPN and SVGIG (reference sequence). V was cut by 0 bases and J by 4 bases, with 9 bases left in between. The CDR3 loop reads CAWSVVAGETQYF. CDR3 nucleotide sequence: TGTGCCTGGAGTGTCGTAGCCGGAGAGACCCAGTACTTC.

In this sample, this clone turned up a few times. V usage is TRBV11-3 and J usage is TRBJ2-1, with D uncertain. Germline V CDR1 and CDR2: SGHNT, YENEEA. Between the trimmed V and J ends, which lost 3 bases and 1 base, there was a span of 10 bases. The CDR3 loop spans 15 amino acids. The CDR3 sequence is CASSFRSQSYNEQFF. The CDR3 nucleotides read TGTGCCAGCAGCTTTAGGTCCCAATCCTACAATGAGCAGTTCTTC.

This clone was found a few times. The rearrangement links TRBV10-2 to TRBJ1-1, with D maybe TRBD1 (5 bases). CDR1 is WSHSY, CDR2 SAAADI, per germline. The CDR3 consists of 12 residues. V was pared by 4 bases and J by 5 bases, with 8 bases between. The CDR3: CASSGGGTEAFF. The CDR3 nucleotides are TGCGCCAGCAGTGGCGGGGGGACTGAAGCTTTCTTT.

Worth noting for this clone: Other DNA sequences in the same sample also yield this CDR3. The V call is TRBV2, the J call TRBJ1-5; the match to TRBD1 covers 7 bases. Trimming at V came to 4 bases and at J to 4 bases, leaving 4 bases not matched to a gene. The germline V gene encodes CDR1 SNHLY and CDR2 FYNNEI. This CDR3 contains 14 residues. In nucleotides, the CDR3 is TGTGCCAGCAGTGGACAGGGTGGGAATCAGCCCCAGCATTTT. It translates to CASSGQGGNQPQHF.

This clone was seen a few times. The chain carries TRBV11-2 and TRBJ2-5, with 8 positions matching TRBD1. V dropped 1 base and J dropped 5; count of bases not matched to a gene: 12. The germline CDR1 and CDR2 sequences are SGHAT and FQNNGV. This CDR3 spans 17 amino acids. The CDR3 region is CASSLAMLAGGVETQYF. The CDR3, as DNA: TGTGCCAGCAGCTTAGCTATGTTAGCAGGGGGCGTCGAGACCCAGTACTTC. The full variable domain, with the rest looked up from reference TRBV11-2 and TRBJ2-5, is EAGVAQSPRYKIIEKRQSVAFWCNPISGHATLYWYQQILGQGPKLLIQFQNNGVVDDSQLPKDRFSAERLKGVDSTLKIQPAKLEDSAVYLCASSLAMLAGGVETQYFGPGTRLLVL.

This rearrangement joins TRBV6-5 to TRBJ2-5; 10 bases are shared with TRBD2. V lost 6 bases to trimming and J lost 4 bases; unmatched junction nucleotides: 5. This CDR3 region has 14 residues. The germline V gene has CDR1 MNHEY and CDR2 SVGAGI. CDR3 DNA sequence: TGTGCCAGCAGGCCAGCGGGGGGGCGAGAGACCCAGTACTTC. Translated, it gives CASRPAGGRETQYF.

This clone was detected only a few times. V is TRBV6-6 and J is TRBJ1-5, with D possibly matching TRBD1 (6 bases). The CDR3 totals 14 residues. Trimming removed 2 bases from V and 7 bases from J, with 12 bases in between. The germline V gene has CDR1 MNHNY and CDR2 SVGAGI (reference sequence). This chain's CDR3 is CASSYPRGGQPQHF. The CDR3 DNA reads as TGTGCCAGCAGTTACCCCAGGGGAGGACAGCCCCAGCATTTT.

V and J are TRBV4-1 and TRBJ2-1, with D uncertain. V was pared by 1 base and J by 4 bases, with 2 bases between. The germline gives CDR1 MGHRA, CDR2 YSYEKL. The CDR3 length is 12 residues. For the CDR3, the DNA is TGCGCCAGCAGCCAAGCTTACAATGAGCAGTTCTTC. This encodes CASSQAYNEQFF.

This clone was counted only a few times. The chain joins TRBV7-2 to TRBJ1-1, with D maybe TRBD1 (5 bases). CDR3 length: 13 amino acids. V gave up 4 bases and J gave up 9 bases, with 15 bases separating them. Germline V gene data show CDR1 as SGHTA and CDR2 as FQGNSA. The CDR3 nucleotides are TGTGCCAGCAGCTCGTCCCGAGGGACCCAAGCTTTCTTT. Its translation: CASSSSRGTQAFF.

This clone was observed a handful of times. The V and J genes are TRBV7-2 and TRBJ1-6; D is ambiguous. CDR3 length equals 17 residues. Germline V gives CDR1 SGHTA, CDR2 FQGNSA. V was clipped by 3 bases and J by 0 bases, with 12 bases between them. The CDR3 loop reads CASSLTSLASYNSPLHF. The CDR3 DNA follows: TGTGCCAGCAGCTTGACGAGTTTGGCCTCCTATAATTCACCCCTCCACTTT. Drawing the rest from reference TRBV7-2 and TRBJ1-6, the complete variable domain is GAGVSQSPSNKVTEKGKDVELRCDPISGHTALYWYRQSLGQGLEFLIYFQGNSAPDKSGLPSDRFSAERTGGSVSTLTIQRTQQEDSAVYLCASSLTSLASYNSPLHFGNGTRLTVT.